These T cell receptor beta chains were read from a single sample in a study of blood T cell repertoires in COVID-19. The assay was immunoSEQ multiplex PCR, and TCRdb's table has in-frame clones only and misses some. The sample holds about 47,000 clones, about four fifths seen once. Sequenced material: peripheral blood. The receptors were sampled from a man between 60 and 75 years old with active COVID-19. CDR3s include the opening cysteine and the closing phenylalanine or tryptophan.

V gene: TRBV7-2; J gene: TRBJ2-7; CDR3 protein: CASSLAGAGEQYF
V gene: TRBV29-1; J gene: TRBJ2-7; CDR3 protein: CSGQQGPREQYF
V gene: TRBV30; J gene: TRBJ2-1; CDR3 protein: CAWSRQTQFF
V gene: TRBV19; J gene: TRBJ1-2; CDR3 protein: CASSRGQGADGYTF
V gene: TRBV5-1; J gene: TRBJ1-2; CDR3 protein: CASSLQGEDGYTF
V gene: TRBV6-2/TRBV6-3; J gene: TRBJ1-2; CDR3 protein: CASSPEGRDGYTF
V gene: TRBV28; J gene: TRBJ2-7; CDR3 protein: CASKGAVSAEQYF
V gene: TRBV7-9; J gene: TRBJ2-1; CDR3 protein: CASSLVGTSGNEQFF
V gene: TRBV7-2; J gene: TRBJ2-3; CDR3 protein: CASSLLAGALTDTQYF
V gene: TRBV6-5; J gene: TRBJ2-7; CDR3 protein: CASSSPLAGSFYEQYF
V gene: TRBV9; J gene: TRBJ2-2; CDR3 protein: CASSVRGVDTGELFF
V gene: TRBV5-1; J gene: TRBJ2-5; CDR3 protein: CASSLGQMRETQYF
V gene: TRBV19; J gene: TRBJ2-5; CDR3 protein: CASSIGGVRETQYF
V gene: TRBV5-1; J gene: TRBJ2-6; CDR3 protein: CASFQTGRSSGANVLTF
V gene: TRBV6-2/TRBV6-3; J gene: TRBJ2-1; CDR3 protein: CASSYGTSGDYNEQFF
V gene: TRBV5-1; J gene: TRBJ1-1; CDR3 protein: CASSLAGVGGPEAFF
V gene: TRBV13; J gene: TRBJ2-7; CDR3 protein: CASSLRASGGTYEQYF
V gene: TRBV6-6; J gene: TRBJ2-7; CDR3 protein: CASGGTGLYEQYF
V gene: TRBV7-9; J gene: TRBJ2-7; CDR3 protein: CASSFSDEQYF
V gene: TRBV7-3; J gene: TRBJ2-1; CDR3 protein: CASSLSGQGAPNEQFF
V gene: TRBV5-1; J gene: TRBJ2-5; CDR3 protein: CASSQAAAGGPGETQYF
V gene: TRBV7-9; J gene: TRBJ2-1; CDR3 protein: CASSLASGLAFYNEQFF
V gene: TRBV7-2; J gene: TRBJ2-1; CDR3 protein: CASSLSGATTYNEQFF
V gene: TRBV10-3; J gene: TRBJ1-2; CDR3 protein: CAISDSGDTNYGYTF
V gene: TRBV24-1; J gene: TRBJ2-1; CDR3 protein: CATSDSRAGGYNEQFF
V gene: TRBV4-1; J gene: TRBJ2-7; CDR3 protein: CASSPRGGLVNEQYF
V gene: TRBV11-2; J gene: TRBJ2-2; CDR3 protein: CASSSGLARTGELFF
V gene: TRBV18; J gene: TRBJ2-1; CDR3 protein: CASSPRRGQGTSNEQFF
V gene: TRBV2; J gene: TRBJ2-1; CDR3 protein: CASSERGLAGGIRFF
V gene: TRBV5-1; J gene: TRBJ2-7; CDR3 protein: CASSLAGGRTSYEQYF
V gene: TRBV5-1; J gene: TRBJ2-1; CDR3 protein: CASSYGTSGRVEDNEQFF
V gene: TRBV7-3; J gene: TRBJ2-6; CDR3 protein: CASSLGQSSGANVLTF